The clone carrying this T cell receptor (beta chain) was observed a single time. Its target is not known. The source of the sample is a study of cytomegalovirus exposure and HLA in healthy donors. Overall study context: One earlier analysis, a look at about 179 million T cells, found approximately 120 million unique TCR beta sequences. Study outcomes and limitations: When analyzed later, the rates of TCR association showed variation by HLA locus, with DRB1 the most and HLA-C the fewest.

PCR employed 60 Vbeta and 13 Jbeta primers. Profiled with immunoSEQ multiplex PCR; TCRdb holds only in-frame clones, not every one. The sample lists about 110,000 clones; 79% were seen once. The receptor was isolated from a woman in her forties in good health and CMV-seronegative. The sample consisted of PBMCs.

The CDR3 region has the DNA TGTGCCAGCAGTGGGTCTCCTATCGAGAGCTCCTACAATGAGCAGTTCTTC. Translation gives CASSGSPIESSYNEQFF. J is TRBJ2-1 and V is TRBV2; unclear D gene. This CDR3 contains 17 residues. The V gene lost 4 bases and the J gene lost 0 bases, with 16 bases spanning the gap. Germline CDR1 reads SNHLY; CDR2 reads FYNNEI.